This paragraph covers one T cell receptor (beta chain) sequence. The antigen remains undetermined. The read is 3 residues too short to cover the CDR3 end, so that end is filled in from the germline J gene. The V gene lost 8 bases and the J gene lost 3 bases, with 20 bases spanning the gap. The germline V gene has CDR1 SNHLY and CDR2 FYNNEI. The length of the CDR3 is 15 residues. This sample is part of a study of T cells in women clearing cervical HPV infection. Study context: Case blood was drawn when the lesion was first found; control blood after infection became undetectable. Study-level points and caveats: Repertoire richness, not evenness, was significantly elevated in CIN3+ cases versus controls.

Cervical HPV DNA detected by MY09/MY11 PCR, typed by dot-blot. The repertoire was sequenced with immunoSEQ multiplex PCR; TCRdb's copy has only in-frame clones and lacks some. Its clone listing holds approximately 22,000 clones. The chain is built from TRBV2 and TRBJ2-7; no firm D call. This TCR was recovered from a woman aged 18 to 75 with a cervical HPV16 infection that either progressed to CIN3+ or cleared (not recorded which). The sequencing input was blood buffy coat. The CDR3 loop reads CASCERPQPGYEQYF. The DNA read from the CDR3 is TGTGCCAGCTGCGAACGGCCCCAACCGGGCTACGAG. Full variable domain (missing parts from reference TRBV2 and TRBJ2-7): EPEVTQTPSHQVTQMGQEVILRCVPISNHLYFYWYRQILGQKVEFLVSFYNNEISEKSEIFDDQFSVERPDGSNFTLKIRSTKLEDSAMYFCASCERPQPGYEQYFGPGTRLTVT.